Following are 29 T cell receptor beta chains from one sample sequenced in a study of monozygotic twins with cystic fibrosis. TCRdb's copy holds only in-frame clones and misses some; the assay was immunoSEQ multiplex PCR. The sample has about 12,000 clones, over 75% seen once. The source material was blood. These receptors were collected from a man between 18 and 29 years old with cystic fibrosis.

The chain uses TRBV5-5 and TRBJ2-7; the D gene is possibly TRBD1 (5 bases). V was trimmed by 1 base and J by 3 bases, leaving 11 bases between them. CDR3 length: 14 amino acids. In germline, CDR1 is SGHKS, CDR2 YYEKEE (reference sequence). The CDR3, as DNA: TGTGCCAGCAGCTTGCAGGGATCCCTCTACGAGCAGTACTTC. This encodes CASSLQGSLYEQYF.

This rearrangement joins TRBV2 to TRBJ1-2; unclear D gene. The CDR3 contains 13 residues. V lost 7 bases to trimming and J lost 0 bases, with 9 bases between them. The germline V gene encodes CDR1 SNHLY and CDR2 FYNNEI. Written as DNA, the CDR3 is TGTGCCAGCACCCCGACCGCTAACTATGGCTACACCTTC. Amino acids: CASTPTANYGYTF.

The chain combines TRBV5-1 with TRBJ2-7; tentative D call: TRBD2 (6 bases). The V and J ends lost 4 bases and 0 bases respectively, with 14 bases between them. The CDR3 is made up of 15 amino acids. Germline CDR1 reads SGHRS; CDR2 reads YFSETQ. Written as DNA, the CDR3 is TGCGCCAGCAGCGTGTCACCGGGACTCTCCTACGAGCAGTACTTC. Protein sequence: CASSVSPGLSYEQYF.

The V and J genes are TRBV27 and TRBJ2-7; TRBD2 might be the D (6 bases). Trimming took off 6 bases at V and 5 bases at J, with 17 bases between the two ends. The CDR3 is 14 amino acids. Germline CDR1 and CDR2: MNHEY and SMNVEV (reference sequence). The CDR3 here is CASRSTSFINEQYF. In nucleotides, the CDR3 is TGTGCCAGCAGGAGCACTAGCTTTATTAACGAGCAGTACTTC.

The V gene is TRBV15, the J gene TRBJ2-2; the D is unclear. Trimming left V 0 bases short and J 3 bases short, with 2 bases between. Per germline, CDR1 LNHNV and CDR2 YYDKDF (reference sequence). The CDR3 contains 13 residues. DNA for the CDR3: TGTGCCACCAGCAGAGATTACACCGGGGAGCTGTTTTTT. Residues: CATSRDYTGELFF.

This clone has only one observation. This chain uses TRBV4-1 with TRBJ1-5; 10 positions match TRBD1. Germline-derived CDR1 and CDR2 are MGHRA and YSYEKL. The CDR3 has 16 amino acids. Losses at the gene ends were 2 bases for V and 5 bases for J; bases not matched to a gene: 6. CDR3 DNA: TGCGCCAGCAGCCAAATGGGACAGGGGCTACATCAGCCCCAGCATTTT. This codes for CASSQMGQGLHQPQHF.

The gene calls are TRBV30 and TRBJ1-1; unclear D gene. The CDR3 has 13 residues. Trimming took 0 bases from V and 2 from J, leaving 7 bases between them. Germline CDR1 is GTSNPN and CDR2 is SVGIG (reference sequence). CDR3 bases: TGTGCCTGGAGTGTTGGGATAAACACTGAAGCTTTCTTT. Protein sequence: CAWSVGINTEAFF.

The chain's CDR3 is CASSIQGGDTEAFF. The CDR3 DNA follows: TGCGCCAGCAGCATACAGGGCGGAGACACTGAAGCTTTCTTT. The V gene is TRBV5-1, the J gene TRBJ1-1; a possible D gene is TRBD1 (6 bases). CDR1 is SGHRS, CDR2 YFSETQ, per germline. The CDR3 consists of 14 residues. V was trimmed by 4 bases and J by 3 bases, leaving 13 bases between them.

The J gene is TRBJ1-2, the V gene TRBV30, with 7 bases aligning to TRBD1. The V gene's germline CDR1 is GTSNPN and CDR2 SVGIG (reference sequence). This CDR3 is built from 14 residues. V lost 0 bases and J lost 2; bases outside the gene matches: 3. For the CDR3, the DNA is TGTGCCTGGAGTGTTATGACAGGGAACTATGGCTACACCTTC. Translation: CAWSVMTGNYGYTF.

The chain couples TRBV4-3 to TRBJ1-1, with D possibly being TRBD1 (6 bases). V lost 2 bases and J lost 1, with 20 bases in between. The CDR3 totals 18 residues. Germline lookup yields CDR1 LGHNA and CDR2 YSLEER. The CDR3 spells CASSQKSYRQARNTEAFF. CDR3 nucleotide sequence: TGCGCCAGCAGCCAAAAAAGTTATAGACAGGCCCGGAACACTGAAGCTTTCTTT.

The V call is TRBV19, the J call TRBJ2-1; D perhaps matches TRBD2 (6 bases). Germline assignment: CDR1 LNHDA and CDR2 SQIVND (reference sequence). Trimming removed 5 bases from V and 4 bases from J, with 15 bases in between. The CDR3 sequence is 15 residues long. The CDR3 DNA is TGTGCCAGTAGTGGGGAGTGGGGGGTTTACAATGAGCAGTTCTTC. Translated, it gives CASSGEWGVYNEQFF.

The CDR3 loop is CATSRAGQEKNTEAFF. The CDR3 DNA is TGTGCCACCTCCCGTGCGGGACAAGAAAAGAACACTGAAGCTTTCTTT. The V gene is TRBV7-2, the J gene TRBJ1-1; D is perhaps TRBD1 (6 bases). V was trimmed by 10 bases and J by 1 base, leaving 22 bases between them. Germline V lookup: CDR1 SGHTA, CDR2 FQGNSA. The length of the CDR3 is 16 residues.

The chain joins TRBV4-1 to TRBJ2-4; D may be TRBD1 or TRBD2 (5 bases each). Germline CDR1 and CDR2: MGHRA and YSYEKL. CDR3 length equals 16 residues. V gave up 1 base and J gave up 1 base, with 11 bases separating them. The CDR3 loop is CASSQAGPGAKNIQYF. The CDR3 nucleotides are TGCGCCAGCAGCCAAGCGGGGCCGGGGGCCAAAAACATTCAGTACTTC.

In its sample, this clone was seen once. The genes are TRBV4-2 and TRBJ1-1, with a weak D call TRBD1 (6 bases). The CDR3 contains 16 residues. Germline V gives CDR1 LGHNA, CDR2 YNFKEQ. Trimming stripped 0 bases from V and 1 base from J, with 12 bases between. CDR3 sequence reads: CASSQDEGVPNTEAFF. CDR3 sequence (DNA): TGTGCCAGCAGCCAAGATGAGGGGGTTCCGAACACTGAAGCTTTCTTT.

Of note for this clone: Germline is not matched at one junction end, which may reflect a read error. This chain links TRBV28 with TRBJ2-7; unclear D gene. The germline CDR1 and CDR2 sequences are MDHEN and SYDVKM. CDR3 length: 11 residues. The CDR3 DNA sequence: TGTGCCGGCAGCTTAGCCTACGAGCAGTACTTC. Translated: CAGSLAYEQYF.

The chain uses TRBV7-9 and TRBJ2-1; D unresolved. The CDR3 covers 13 residues. Germline V lookup: CDR1 SEHNR, CDR2 FQNEAQ (reference sequence). Trimming removed 2 bases at V and 7 bases at J, with 9 bases between. CDR3 amino acids: CASSLYPGNEQFF. In DNA, the CDR3 is TGTGCCAGCAGCTTATACCCTGGAAATGAGCAGTTCTTC.

The chain links TRBV7-2 to TRBJ2-7, with D perhaps being TRBD1 or TRBD2 (5 bases each). The CDR3 spans 14 residues. Germline V gene lookup returns CDR1 SGHTA and CDR2 FQGNSA. V gave up 1 base and J gave up 2 bases, with 9 bases separating them. CDR3 residues: CASSLVEGPYEQYF. In DNA, the CDR3 is TGTGCCAGCAGCTTAGTAGAGGGGCCCTACGAGCAGTACTTC.

The chain recombines TRBV27 with TRBJ1-6; possibly TRBD1 for D (5 bases). CDR1 is MNHEY and CDR2 is SMNVEV in the germline V gene (reference sequence). The CDR3 is 21 amino acids. With 3 bases removed from V and 10 bases from J, the gap between germline ends came to 34 bases. CDR3 DNA: TGTGCCAGCAGTTTTTCCCCTCCTCGGCAGGGCAAGTGGGGGGGGTGGTCACCCCTCCACTTT. The encoded protein is CASSFSPPRQGKWGGWSPLHF.

V and J are TRBV10-3 and TRBJ2-1; the match to TRBD2 covers 7 bases. Germline lookup yields CDR1 ENHRY and CDR2 SYGVKD. The CDR3 covers 13 residues. Losses at the gene ends were 7 bases for V and 9 bases for J; bases not matched to a gene: 9. CDR3 region: CAITGGSRGEQFF. The DNA for the CDR3 is TGTGCCATCACCGGCGGGAGTCGGGGTGAGCAGTTCTTC.

This clone was observed once. V usage is TRBV29-1 and J usage is TRBJ1-4; 7 bases are a match to TRBD1. In germline, CDR1 is SQVTM, CDR2 ANQGSEA. The ends lost 2 bases at V and 3 bases at J; junction bases unmatched: 9. The CDR3 extends over 16 amino acids. CDR3 loop: CSVEQGGSWANEKLFF. Here the CDR3 DNA reads TGCAGCGTTGAACAGGGGGGGAGCTGGGCTAATGAAAAACTGTTTTTT.

The chain has TRBV6-4 and TRBJ2-3, with 10 bases lining up with TRBD2. CDR1 is MRHNA, CDR2 SNTAGT, per germline. The V segment lost 7 bases and the J segment 3 bases; nucleotides outside the gene matches: 13. The CDR3 is made up of 17 amino acids. The CDR3: CASTPSGRFSGTDTQYF. Here the CDR3 DNA reads TGTGCCAGCACCCCTAGCGGGAGATTCTCGGGGACAGATACGCAGTATTTT.

A single count supports this clone. The V call is TRBV11-2, the J call TRBJ2-7; D is perhaps TRBD2 (5 bases). The V and J ends lost 1 base and 2 bases respectively, with 9 bases between them. CDR3 length: 14 residues. In germline, CDR1 is SGHAT, CDR2 FQNNGV. Here the CDR3 reads CASSLVRVPYEQYF. For the CDR3, the DNA is TGTGCCAGCAGCTTAGTGCGGGTTCCCTACGAGCAGTACTTC.

J is TRBJ1-1 and V is TRBV7-9, with D unclear. This CDR3 has 11 amino acids. Between the trimmed V and J ends, which lost 4 bases and 8 bases, there was a span of 8 bases. Germline loops: CDR1 SEHNR, CDR2 FQNEAQ (reference sequence). The CDR3 DNA sequence: TGTGCCAGCAGCTCCGTAGTCGAAGCTTTCTTT. Residues: CASSSVVEAFF.

This clone was observed once. This chain links TRBV29-1 with TRBJ1-1; possibly TRBD1 for D (5 bases). This CDR3 has 17 residues. The V end lost 1 base, the J end lost 2 bases, and 20 bases lay between the germline ends. Germline assignment: CDR1 SQVTM and CDR2 ANQGSEA. The CDR3 loop is CSVEGGVPEGINTEAFF. The CDR3 coding sequence is TGCAGCGTTGAAGGGGGGGTCCCCGAGGGTATCAACACTGAAGCTTTCTTT.

The CDR3: CASSPVPPGELFF. The CDR3 nucleotides read TGTGCCAGCAGCCCGGTCCCCCCCGGGGAGCTGTTTTTT. The J gene is TRBJ2-2, the V gene TRBV11-2; no reliable D call. The V end was cut by 5 bases, the J end by 6 bases, with 10 bases between. Germline CDR1 and CDR2: SGHAT and FQNNGV. This CDR3 is built from 13 residues.

This chain links TRBV6-5 with TRBJ2-3; the D is unclear. This CDR3 is 12 amino acids long. The germline gives CDR1 MNHEY, CDR2 SVGAGI. Trimming removed 5 bases from V and 5 bases from J, with 8 bases in between. The CDR3 here is CASSGPRDTQYF. CDR3 bases: TGTGCCAGCAGTGGACCCCGAGATACGCAGTATTTT.

The chain carries TRBV15 and TRBJ1-1; D is ambiguous. Germline-derived CDR1 and CDR2 are LNHNV and YYDKDF (reference sequence). V gave up 1 base and J gave up 8 bases, with 14 bases separating them. The CDR3 has 14 residues. As DNA, the CDR3 is TGTGCCACCAGCAGAGCCTCCTCGAACGACGAAGCTTTCTTT. It is translated as CATSRASSNDEAFF.

The chain recombines TRBV6-5 with TRBJ1-4; D unresolved. Germline V gene data show CDR1 as MNHEY and CDR2 as SVGAGI. Trimming took off 5 bases at V and 4 bases at J, with 11 bases between the two ends. This CDR3 has 14 amino acids. The CDR3 DNA follows: TGTGCCAGCAGTGCCGAGGTCTTTAATGAAAAACTGTTTTTT. Protein product: CASSAEVFNEKLFF.

This clone was found a few times. The chain couples TRBV25-1 to TRBJ2-7, with D unclear. From germline, CDR1 is MGHDK and CDR2 SYGVNS. V was cut by 6 bases and J by 3 bases, with 6 bases left in between. This CDR3 contains 11 residues. The CDR3 DNA is TGTGCCAGCAGATTGGGCTACGAGCAGTACTTC. It encodes CASRLGYEQYF.